This passage covers 18 T cell receptor beta chains from one sample sequenced in a study of cytomegalovirus exposure and HLA in healthy donors. It was with 60 Vbeta and 13 Jbeta primers that the PCR ran. Repertoires were generated with immunoSEQ multiplex PCR, while TCRdb's copy carries only in-frame clones and drops some. The sample carries some 85,000 clones, around 76% recorded once. Material: PBMCs. These receptors came from a man aged 18 to 29 in good health and CMV-seropositive.

The chain carries TRBV11-1 and TRBJ2-3, with D unclear. The V gene's germline CDR1 is SGHAT and CDR2 FQDESV (reference sequence). V was cut by 0 bases and J by 2 bases, with 12 bases left in between. CDR3 size: 16 residues. CDR3 DNA sequence: TGTGCCAGCAGCTTAGCGCTCGGGTATTCCACAGATACGCAGTATTTT. Translating gives CASSLALGYSTDTQYF.

This rearrangement joins TRBV4-1 to TRBJ1-4; 7 bases match TRBD1. Looked up from germline, CDR1 is MGHRA and CDR2 is YSYEKL. Trimming cost V 5 bases and J 4 bases; bases outside gene matches: 7. This CDR3 region has 15 residues. In DNA, the CDR3 is TGCGCCAGCAGCTCACCGGGACAGCTTAATGAAAAACTGTTTTTT. This translates into CASSSPGQLNEKLFF.

V gene TRBV2 combines with J gene TRBJ1-1; no definite D call. V was pared by 6 bases and J by 5 bases, with 16 bases between. In germline, CDR1 is SNHLY, CDR2 FYNNEI. The CDR3 covers 14 residues. The CDR3 is CASRMIRRRTEAFF. CDR3 nucleotide sequence: TGTGCCAGCAGGATGATCCGGAGAAGGACTGAAGCTTTCTTT.

This clone was observed a handful of times. The chain carries TRBV18 and TRBJ2-1; D ambiguous. Germline CDR1 reads KGHSH; CDR2 reads LQKENI. This CDR3 is 15 amino acids long. With 3 bases removed from V and 7 bases from J, the gap between germline ends came to 16 bases. CDR3 coding DNA: TGTGCCAGCTCACCTCCGGGTTTTGAAGTGAATGAGCAGTTCTTC. Its translation: CASSPPGFEVNEQFF. Variable domain in full (rest from reference TRBV18 and TRBJ2-1): NAGVMQNPRHLVRRRGQEARLRCSPMKGHSHVYWYRQLPEEGLKFMVYLQKENIIDESGMPKERFSAEFPKEGPSILRIQQVVRGDSAAYFCASSPPGFEVNEQFFGPGTRLTVL.

This clone was seen a handful of times. The V gene is TRBV6-5, the J gene TRBJ2-1; 12 bases are shared with TRBD2. The germline V gene has CDR1 MNHEY and CDR2 SVGAGI. The V gene end was trimmed by 4 bases and the J gene end by 2 bases; junction bases not matched to a gene: 3. The CDR3 runs to 16 residues. For the CDR3, the DNA is TGTGCCAGCAGTTCGACTAGCGGGGGACCCTACAATGAGCAGTTCTTC. The encoded protein is CASSSTSGGPYNEQFF.

Note on this clone: One end of the junction varies from germline; a read error may be responsible. The chain is built from TRBV28 and TRBJ2-7; TRBD2 matches 8 bases. Germline V gene sequence: CDR1 MDHEN, CDR2 SYDVKM. The CDR3 length is 12 residues. As DNA, the CDR3 is TGTGCCAGCAGCGTCGAGACTAGCGACCTCCGCTTC. It codes for CASSVETSDLRF.

This chain uses TRBV10-3 with TRBJ1-1; TRBD1 agrees at 7 bases. Germline V CDR1 and CDR2: ENHRY, SYGVKD. This CDR3 comprises 16 residues. Trimming at V came to 3 bases and at J to 1 base, leaving 8 bases not matched to a gene. The CDR3 DNA reads as TGTGCCATCAGTGATTTAACAGGGGCACCGAACACTGAAGCTTTCTTT. It translates to CAISDLTGAPNTEAFF.

This clone was picked up a small number of times. The chain combines TRBV9 with TRBJ1-2, with D tentatively TRBD1 (5 bases). CDR3 length: 16 residues. The germline CDR1 and CDR2 sequences are SGDLS and YYNGEE. The V and J ends lost 3 bases and 8 bases respectively, with 23 bases between them. The DNA for the CDR3 is TGTGCCAGCAGCGGTAAAACCGGGGGTCCCTATGGGGGCTACACCTTC. Protein product: CASSGKTGGPYGGYTF.

This sequence joins TRBV9 and TRBJ2-1; the D gene is possibly TRBD1 (6 bases). Germline CDR1 and CDR2: SGDLS and YYNGEE. The CDR3 extends over 14 amino acids. V lost 3 bases and J 5 bases, leaving 12 bases between the germline ends. For the CDR3, the DNA is TGTGCCAGCAGCGCCTGGGGGCCTAACAATGAGCAGTTCTTC. Amino acid sequence: CASSAWGPNNEQFF.

This chain connects TRBV29-1 to TRBJ2-7, with 8 bases that match TRBD2. The CDR3 is 9 amino acids. Trimming at V came to 4 bases and at J to 13 bases, leaving 3 bases not matched to a gene. Looked up from germline, CDR1 is SQVTM and CDR2 is ANQGSEA. As DNA, the CDR3 is TGCAGCGTTGGGGTAGCGGGATACTTC. It specifies CSVGVAGYF.

This clone was observed a handful of times. The V and J genes are TRBV5-1 and TRBJ2-6, with 7 bases that match TRBD1. The CDR3 extends over 16 amino acids. After removal of 4 bases from V and 1 base from J, the junction contained 5 bases not matched to a gene. CDR1 and CDR2 (germline): SGHRS, YFSETQ. The CDR3 here is CASSVPGQSGANVLTF. Written as DNA, the CDR3 is TGCGCCAGCAGCGTACCGGGACAGTCTGGGGCCAACGTCCTGACTTTC.

This chain links TRBV6-5 with TRBJ2-7, with 8 bases that match TRBD1. The junction had 7 bases not matched to a gene; V was cut back by 6 bases and J by 3 bases. Germline lookup yields CDR1 MNHEY and CDR2 SVGAGI. This CDR3 region has 14 residues. CDR3 in amino acids: CASSPGTGFYEQYF. The CDR3 nucleotides read TGTGCCAGCAGCCCCGGGACAGGATTCTACGAGCAGTACTTC.

V usage is TRBV7-9 and J usage is TRBJ2-3, with 12 bases lining up with TRBD2. Germline CDR1 is SEHNR and CDR2 is FQNEAQ (reference sequence). Unmatched junction bases numbered 1, after V lost 4 bases and J lost 2 bases. This CDR3 comprises 15 residues. The chain's CDR3 is CASSSSGRDTDTQYF. The CDR3 DNA follows: TGTGCCAGCAGCTCTAGCGGGAGGGACACAGATACGCAGTATTTT.

The genes are TRBV11-3 and TRBJ2-5, with 12 bases that match TRBD2. V lost 5 bases to trimming and J lost 5 bases; unmatched junction nucleotides: 6. This CDR3 region has 15 residues. Germline V gene lookup returns CDR1 SGHNT and CDR2 YENEEA. The CDR3 sequence is CASSAGLAGRETQYF. The DNA for the CDR3 is TGTGCCAGCAGCGCAGGACTAGCGGGACGGGAGACCCAGTACTTC.

There are many counts of this clone. The V and J genes are TRBV5-1 and TRBJ1-1; TRBD1 aligns across 12 bases. J was trimmed by 0 bases and V by 0 bases; bases with no gene match: 3. The CDR3 consists of 17 residues. Germline CDR1 SGHRS, CDR2 YFSETQ. As DNA, the CDR3 is TGCGCCAGCAGCTTGGAAGGGACAGGGGGCATGAACACTGAAGCTTTCTTT. The encoded protein is CASSLEGTGGMNTEAFF.

The chain employs TRBV7-8 and TRBJ2-5, with 10 positions matching TRBD2. V lost 2 bases, J lost 6 bases, and 6 bases stayed unmatched. The CDR3 loop spans 15 amino acids. Germline CDR1 SGHVS, CDR2 FQNEAQ. DNA for the CDR3: TGTGCCAGCAGCTTACCGCTAGCGGGAGAAAAGACCCAGTACTTC. Translating it yields CASSLPLAGEKTQYF.

V is TRBV9 and J is TRBJ1-2, with D maybe TRBD1 (6 bases). The CDR3 spans 13 residues. The germline V gene has CDR1 SGDLS and CDR2 YYNGEE. With 0 bases removed from V and 4 bases from J, the gap between germline ends came to 7 bases. The CDR3 reads CASSVEQGYGYTF. CDR3 nucleotides: TGTGCCAGCAGCGTAGAACAGGGCTATGGCTACACCTTC.

The V gene is TRBV28, the J gene TRBJ1-1; 7 nucleotides match TRBD1. Germline V gene sequence: CDR1 MDHEN, CDR2 SYDVKM. There are 15 residues in the CDR3. After removal of 6 bases from V and 2 bases from J, the junction contained 9 bases not matched to a gene. The CDR3 loop is CASSAGGQGNTEAFF. The CDR3 bases are TGTGCCAGCAGCGCAGGGGGGCAGGGAAACACTGAAGCTTTCTTT.